Below, 4 T cell receptor beta chains from the same sample are listed, as sequenced in a study of blood T cell repertoires in COVID-19. Data came from immunoSEQ multiplex PCR; TCRdb stores just in-frame clones and leaves some out. Altogether around 150,000 clones are present, over 80% being singletons, with the ten largest covering approximately 5.3%. Sequencing was carried out using PBMCs or T cells enriched from blood (not recorded which). The receptors were gathered from a man aged 70-80 years who had been exposed to COVID-19.

This clone appeared a single time. This chain joins TRBV20-1 and TRBJ2-7; TRBD2 is a possible D gene (7 bases). V shed 1 base and J shed 12 bases, with 13 bases lying between them. This CDR3 spans 11 amino acids. Germline-derived CDR1 and CDR2 are DFQATT and SNEGSKA (reference sequence). CDR3 in amino acids: CSARVPGGPYF. The CDR3 nucleotides are TGCAGTGCTAGAGTCCCGGGGGGCCCGTACTTC.

The chain combines TRBV25-1 with TRBJ2-2; weak D call: TRBD1 (6 bases). CDR3 size: 15 residues. Trimming left V 5 bases short and J 1 base short, with 11 bases between. Germline lookup yields CDR1 MGHDK and CDR2 SYGVNS. CDR3 sequence reads: CASSTGHKNTGELFF. CDR3 sequence (DNA): TGTGCCAGCAGTACGGGACACAAGAACACCGGGGAGCTGTTTTTT.

This clone was observed once. The V gene is TRBV4-3, the J gene TRBJ2-7; 7 bases line up with TRBD1. Germline CDR1 and CDR2: LGHNA and YSLEER. J was trimmed by 3 bases and V by 0 bases; bases with no gene match: 5. The CDR3 sequence is 15 residues long. DNA of the CDR3: TGCGCCAGCAGCCAAGAAAGGACAGGAAACTACGAGCAGTACTTC. Residues: CASSQERTGNYEQYF.

The chain employs TRBV6-5 and TRBJ1-6; no clear D gene. V lost 4 bases and J 7 bases, leaving 5 bases between the germline ends. This CDR3 contains 12 residues. Per the germline V gene, CDR1 is MNHEY and CDR2 is SVGAGI. CDR3 region: CASSSQNSPLHF. The CDR3 DNA follows: TGTGCCAGCAGTTCTCAGAATTCACCCCTCCACTTT.